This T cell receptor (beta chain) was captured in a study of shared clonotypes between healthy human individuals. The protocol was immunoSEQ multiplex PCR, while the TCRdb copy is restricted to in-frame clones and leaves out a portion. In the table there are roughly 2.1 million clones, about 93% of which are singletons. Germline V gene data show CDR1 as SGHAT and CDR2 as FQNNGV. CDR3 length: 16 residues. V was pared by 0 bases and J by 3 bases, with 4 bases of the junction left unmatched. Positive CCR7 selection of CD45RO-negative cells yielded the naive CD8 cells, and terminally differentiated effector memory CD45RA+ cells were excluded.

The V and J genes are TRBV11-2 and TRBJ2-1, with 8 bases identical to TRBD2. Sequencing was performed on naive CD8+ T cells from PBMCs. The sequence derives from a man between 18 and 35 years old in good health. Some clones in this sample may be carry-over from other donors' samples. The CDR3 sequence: CASSLDPGTSYNEQFF. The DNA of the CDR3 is TGTGCCAGCAGCTTAGATCCAGGGACTAGCTACAATGAGCAGTTCTTC.